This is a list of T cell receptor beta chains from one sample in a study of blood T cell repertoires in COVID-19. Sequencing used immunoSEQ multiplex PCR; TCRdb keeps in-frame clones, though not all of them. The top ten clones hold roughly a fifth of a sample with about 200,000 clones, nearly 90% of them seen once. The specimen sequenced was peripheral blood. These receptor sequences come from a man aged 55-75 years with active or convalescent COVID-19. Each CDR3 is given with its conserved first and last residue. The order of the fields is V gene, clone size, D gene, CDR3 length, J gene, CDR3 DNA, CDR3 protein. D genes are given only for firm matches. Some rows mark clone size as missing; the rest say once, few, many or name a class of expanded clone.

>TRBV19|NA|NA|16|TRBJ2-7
TGTGCCAGTAGTTCTTATTTTGGACAGTCAAACTACGAGCAGTACTTC
CASSSYFGQSNYEQYF
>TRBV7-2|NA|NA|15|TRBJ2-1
TGTGCCAGCAGCTTAGCGTGGGCAGCCGAACATGAGCAGTTCTTC
CASSLAWAAEHEQFF
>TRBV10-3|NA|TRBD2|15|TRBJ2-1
TGTGCCATCAGTGAGTCGACGGGGGGGCCAAATGAGCAGTTCTTC
CAISESTGGPNEQFF
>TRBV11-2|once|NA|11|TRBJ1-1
TGTGCCAGCAGCTTATTGACAGAAGCTTTCTTT
CASSLLTEAFF
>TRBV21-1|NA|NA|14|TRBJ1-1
TGTGCCAGCACTTCGGACGCCGGGGAAACTGAAGCTTTCTTT
CASTSDAGETEAFF
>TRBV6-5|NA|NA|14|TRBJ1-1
TGTGCCAGCAGTTCCGGACAGCCACCCACTGAAGCTTTCTTT
CASSSGQPPTEAFF
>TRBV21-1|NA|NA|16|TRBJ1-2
TGTGCCAGCAGCAAAGGTTCTGGACTACTGAACTATGGCTACACCTTC
CASSKGSGLLNYGYTF
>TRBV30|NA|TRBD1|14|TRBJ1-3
TGTGCCTGGAGGACAGGGGACTCTGGAAACACCATATATTTT
CAWRTGDSGNTIYF
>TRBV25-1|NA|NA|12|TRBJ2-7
TGTGCCAGCAGCCGTCGGGGGTTTGAGCAGTACTTC
CASSRRGFEQYF
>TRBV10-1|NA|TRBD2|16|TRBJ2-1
TGCGCCAGCAGTGACCGTGGCGGGAGCTCCTACAATGAGCAGTTCTTC
CASSDRGGSSYNEQFF
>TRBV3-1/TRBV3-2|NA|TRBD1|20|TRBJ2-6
TGTGCCAGCAGCCAACCCTCGGGGGGACAGGGGAGCTCTGGGGCCAACGTCCTGACTTTC
CASSQPSGGQGSSGANVLTF
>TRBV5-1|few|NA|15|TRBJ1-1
TGCGCCAGCAGCCCTTCTATTTCAGGGTACGCTGAAGCTTTCTTT
CASSPSISGYAEAFF
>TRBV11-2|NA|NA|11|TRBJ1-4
TGTGCCAGCAGCCAGATGGAAAAACTGTTTTTT
CASSQMEKLFF
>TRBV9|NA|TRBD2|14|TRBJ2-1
TGTGCCAGCAGCGAGGCAGGGACTAATAATGAGCAGTTCTTC
CASSEAGTNNEQFF
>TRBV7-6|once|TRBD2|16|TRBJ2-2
TGTGCCAGCAGCATTAGCGGGGGAAGGAACACCGGGGAGCTGTTTTTT
CASSISGGRNTGELFF
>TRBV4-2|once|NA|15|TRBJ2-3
TGTGCCAGCAGCCAAGGGCAGGGGAGAACAGATACGCAGTATTTT
CASSQGQGRTDTQYF
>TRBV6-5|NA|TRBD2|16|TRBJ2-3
TGTGCCAGCAGTTACAAGACTAGCGGGCCCACAGATACGCAGTATTTT
CASSYKTSGPTDTQYF
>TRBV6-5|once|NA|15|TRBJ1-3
TGTGCCAGCAGTCAACCAGGGGCCTCTGGAAACACCATATATTTT
CASSQPGASGNTIYF
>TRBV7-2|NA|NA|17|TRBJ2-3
TGTGCCAGCAGCTTAGGGGGGCGGCGGGGGCGCACAGATACGCAGTATTTT
CASSLGGRRGRTDTQYF
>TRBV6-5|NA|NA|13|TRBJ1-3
TGTGCCAGCAGTTATGACACAGGAAACACCATATATTTT
CASSYDTGNTIYF
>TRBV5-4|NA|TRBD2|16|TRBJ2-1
TGTGCCAGCAGCGCCGCGAGCGGGGGGTTTTACAATGAGCAGTTCTTC
CASSAASGGFYNEQFF
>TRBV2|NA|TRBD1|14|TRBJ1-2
TGTGCCAGCAGTGGAGTAAGGACAGGCTATGGCTACACCTTC
CASSGVRTGYGYTF
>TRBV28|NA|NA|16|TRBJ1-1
TGTGCCAGCTCCAGGGAGGGGTCCTCTATGAACACTGAAGCTTTCTTT
CASSREGSSMNTEAFF
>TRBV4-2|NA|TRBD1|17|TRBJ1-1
TGTGCCAGCAGCCAAGATGGGGGGGGACAGGTGAACACTGAAGCTTTCTTT
CASSQDGGGQVNTEAFF
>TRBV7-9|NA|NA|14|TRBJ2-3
TGTGCCAGCACCGTTTCGGGGAGCACAGATACGCAGTATTTT
CASTVSGSTDTQYF
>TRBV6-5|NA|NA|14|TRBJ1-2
TGTGCCAGCAGTTACTCGGTCGGGGCGGGGGGCTACACCTTC
CASSYSVGAGGYTF
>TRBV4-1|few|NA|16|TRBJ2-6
TGCGCCAGCAGCCAAGGGACAAGCTCTGGGGCCAACGTCCTGACTTTC
CASSQGTSSGANVLTF
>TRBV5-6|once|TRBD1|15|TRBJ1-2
TGTGCCAGCAGCTCACCGGACAGGGGGATTCGGGGCTACACCTTC
CASSSPDRGIRGYTF
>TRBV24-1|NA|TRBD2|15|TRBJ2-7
TGTGCCACCAGAGCACTAGCGGGGGCGACCTACGAGCAGTACTTC
CATRALAGATYEQYF
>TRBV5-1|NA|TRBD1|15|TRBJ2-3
TGCGCCAGCAGCTCACAGGGGTTGAGCACAGATACGCAGTATTTT
CASSSQGLSTDTQYF
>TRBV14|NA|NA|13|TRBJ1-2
TGTGCCAGCAGCCAAGATATAGGGGGAGGCTACACCTTC
CASSQDIGGGYTF
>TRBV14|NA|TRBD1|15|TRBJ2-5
TGTGCCAGCAGCCAACTACAGGGGGCCGAAGAGACCCAGTACTTC
CASSQLQGAEETQYF
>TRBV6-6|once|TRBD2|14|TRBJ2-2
TGTGCCAGCAATAGCGGGGGGGCAACCGGGGAGCTGTTTTTT
CASNSGGATGELFF
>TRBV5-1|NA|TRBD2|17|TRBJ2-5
TGCGCCAGCAGCTTAGGAGTAGCGGGGGGCCGCCGGGAGACCCAGTACTTC
CASSLGVAGGRRETQYF
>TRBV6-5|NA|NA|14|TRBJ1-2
TGTGCCAGCAGTTACAACAGGGTAAACTATGGCTACACCTTC
CASSYNRVNYGYTF
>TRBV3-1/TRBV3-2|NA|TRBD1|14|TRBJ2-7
TGTGCCAGCAGCTCCGGGACAGGGGGCTACGAGCAGTACTTC
CASSSGTGGYEQYF
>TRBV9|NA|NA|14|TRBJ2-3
TGTGCCAGCAGCGTATACAACACGGGGGATACGCAGTATTTT
CASSVYNTGDTQYF
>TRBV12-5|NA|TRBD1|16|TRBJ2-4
TGTGCTAGTGGTTTGGTCCTCGGACAGGGTAAAAACATTCAGTACTTC
CASGLVLGQGKNIQYF
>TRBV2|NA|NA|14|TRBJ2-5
TGTGCCAGCAGTGAAGGCGGGGGCCTAACTACCCAGTACTTC
CASSEGGGLTTQYF
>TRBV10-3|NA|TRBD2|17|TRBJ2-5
TGTGCCATCGGGACTAGCGGGGGGGTTTCTTTTGGAGAGACCCAGTACTTC
CAIGTSGGVSFGETQYF
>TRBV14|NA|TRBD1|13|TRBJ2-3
TGTGCCAGCAGCCAAACAGGGGCAGATACGCAGTATTTT
CASSQTGADTQYF
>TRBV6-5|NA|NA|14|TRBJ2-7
TGTGCCAGCAGCGTCGGAGGGGAGAGTAGCGGATTAGGATTC
CASSVGGESSGLGF
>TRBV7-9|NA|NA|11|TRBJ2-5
TGTGCCAGCAGCCAAGGGGGGACCCAGTACTTC
CASSQGGTQYF